Described below is a single TCR beta chain sequence and its context. The source of the sample is a study of CD8+ T cells in alopecia areata. Overall study context: The duration of tofacitinib was 6 to 18 months, with 6 months off drug afterward.

Extracted from the samples, RNA was reverse transcribed into cDNA to serve as the sequencing template. The data were produced by immunoSEQ multiplex PCR, yet TCRdb's version contains in-frame clones alone and is incomplete. The table includes 150,000 to 200,000 clones, about 71% detected once. Treatment noted: oral pan-JAK inhibitor, 5-10 mg twice daily. Sorting of PBMCs yielded the CD4+ and CD8+ T cells. The CDR3 sequence is 11 residues long. J lost 2 bases, V lost 7 bases, and 2 bases had no gene match. Looked up from germline, CDR1 is SQVTM and CDR2 is ANQGSEA. This TCR was sampled from a human donor with alopecia areata. The source material was CD4+ T cells sorted from blood, sampled at week 4, from a patient treated with tofacitinib. The V gene is TRBV29-1, the J gene TRBJ2-7; 7 nucleotides align to TRBD1. CDR3 sequence: CSAGTAYEQYF. The CDR3 DNA reads TGCAGCGCAGGGACAGCCTACGAGCAGTACTTC.